The sequence of this T cell receptor (beta chain) was determined in a study of technical replicates of blood from several donors. Measured with immunoSEQ multiplex PCR; TCRdb has only the in-frame clones, and not every one. Here the sample spans 74,000 or so clones, around nine tenths being singletons. Germline V gives CDR1 MGHRA, CDR2 YSYEKL. The CDR3 has 12 amino acids. V was clipped by 4 bases and J by 5 bases, with 6 bases between them. Sequenced: T cells isolated from PBMCs. The source of this sequence is a human donor in good health. The chain joins TRBV4-1 to TRBJ2-1; no clear D. The CDR3, as DNA: TGCGCCAGCAGCCTCAGAAACAATGAGCAGTTCTTC. Translated, it gives CASSLRNNEQFF.